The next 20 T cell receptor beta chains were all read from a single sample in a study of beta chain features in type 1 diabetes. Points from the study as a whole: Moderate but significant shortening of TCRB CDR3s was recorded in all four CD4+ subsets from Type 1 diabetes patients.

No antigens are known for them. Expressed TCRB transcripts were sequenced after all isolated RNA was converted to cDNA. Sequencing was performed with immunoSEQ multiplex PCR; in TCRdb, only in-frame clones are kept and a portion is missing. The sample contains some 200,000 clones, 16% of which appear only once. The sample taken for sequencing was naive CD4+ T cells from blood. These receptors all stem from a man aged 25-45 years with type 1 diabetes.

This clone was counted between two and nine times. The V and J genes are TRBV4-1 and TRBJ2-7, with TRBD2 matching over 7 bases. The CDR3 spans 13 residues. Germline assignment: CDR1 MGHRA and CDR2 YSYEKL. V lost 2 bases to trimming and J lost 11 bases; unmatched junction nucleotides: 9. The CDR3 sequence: CASSQTGGRAEYF. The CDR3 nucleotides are TGCGCCAGCAGCCAAACTGGAGGGAGGGCGGAGTACTTC.

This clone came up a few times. CDR3 coding DNA: TGTGCCAGCAGCGTAGCTCACGCTGGCTACACCTTC. Its translation: CASSVAHAGYTF. The chain joins TRBV9 to TRBJ1-2; D is ambiguous. With 0 bases removed from V and 7 bases from J, the gap between germline ends came to 7 bases. The V gene's germline CDR1 is SGDLS and CDR2 YYNGEE. This CDR3 contains 12 residues. Using reference TRBV9 and TRBJ1-2 for the parts outside the CDR3, the full variable domain is DSGVTQTPKHLITATGQRVTLRCSPRSGDLSVYWYQQSLDQGLQFLIQYYNGEERAKGNILERFSAQQFPDLHSELNLSSLELGDSALYFCASSVAHAGYTFGSGTRLTVV.

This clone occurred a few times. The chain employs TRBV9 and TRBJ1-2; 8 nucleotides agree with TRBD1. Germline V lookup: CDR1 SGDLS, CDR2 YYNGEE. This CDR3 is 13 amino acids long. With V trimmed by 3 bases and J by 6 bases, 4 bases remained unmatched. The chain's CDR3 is CASSETGGHGYTF. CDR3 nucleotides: TGTGCCAGCAGCGAAACAGGGGGGCATGGCTACACCTTC.

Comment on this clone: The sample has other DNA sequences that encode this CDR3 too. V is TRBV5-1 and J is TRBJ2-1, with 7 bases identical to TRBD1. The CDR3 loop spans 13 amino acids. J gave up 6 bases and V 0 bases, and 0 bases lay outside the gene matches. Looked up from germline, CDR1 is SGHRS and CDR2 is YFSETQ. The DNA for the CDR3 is TGCGCCAGCAGCTTGGCAGGGGGCAATGAGCAGTTCTTC. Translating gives CASSLAGGNEQFF.

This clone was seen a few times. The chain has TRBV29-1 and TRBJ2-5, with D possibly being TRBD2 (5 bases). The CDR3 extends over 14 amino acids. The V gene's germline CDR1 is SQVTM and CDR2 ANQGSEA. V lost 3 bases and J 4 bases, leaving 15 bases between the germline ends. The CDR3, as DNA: TGCAGCGTTGAGGGGAAGCTAGCTAGAGAGACCCAGTACTTC. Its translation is CSVEGKLARETQYF.

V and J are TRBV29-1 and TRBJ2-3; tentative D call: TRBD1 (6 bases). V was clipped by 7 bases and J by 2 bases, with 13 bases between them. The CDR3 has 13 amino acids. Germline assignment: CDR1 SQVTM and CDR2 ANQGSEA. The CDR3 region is CSGGGRDTDTQYF. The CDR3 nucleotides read TGCAGCGGTGGGGGCAGAGACACAGATACGCAGTATTTT.

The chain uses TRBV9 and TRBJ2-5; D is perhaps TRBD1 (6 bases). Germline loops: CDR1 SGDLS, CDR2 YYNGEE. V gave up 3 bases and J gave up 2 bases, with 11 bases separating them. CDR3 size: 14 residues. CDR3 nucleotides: TGTGCCAGCAGCGAAGGTCAGGGGCAAGAGACCCAGTACTTC. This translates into CASSEGQGQETQYF.

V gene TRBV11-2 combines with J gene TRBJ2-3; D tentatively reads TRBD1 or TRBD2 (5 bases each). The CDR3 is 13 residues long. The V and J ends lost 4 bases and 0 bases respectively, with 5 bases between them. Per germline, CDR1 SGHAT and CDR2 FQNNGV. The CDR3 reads CASSWGSTDTQYF. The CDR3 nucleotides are TGTGCCAGCAGCTGGGGGAGCACAGATACGCAGTATTTT.

The CDR3 DNA reads as TGTGCCAGCAGCTTGTCCGAGCAAAACATTCAGTACTTC. It codes for CASSLSEQNIQYF. This chain links TRBV7-2 with TRBJ2-4; D call uncertain. Trimming removed 3 bases from V and 5 bases from J, with 8 bases in between. The CDR3 runs 13 residues. Germline assignment: CDR1 SGHTA and CDR2 FQGNSA.

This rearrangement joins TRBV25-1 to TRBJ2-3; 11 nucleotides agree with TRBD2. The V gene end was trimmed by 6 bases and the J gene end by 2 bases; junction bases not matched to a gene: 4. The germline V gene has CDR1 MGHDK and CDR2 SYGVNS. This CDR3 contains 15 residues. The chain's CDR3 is CASSGLAGLTDTQYF. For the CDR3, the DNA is TGTGCCAGCAGCGGACTAGCGGGTCTCACAGATACGCAGTATTTT.

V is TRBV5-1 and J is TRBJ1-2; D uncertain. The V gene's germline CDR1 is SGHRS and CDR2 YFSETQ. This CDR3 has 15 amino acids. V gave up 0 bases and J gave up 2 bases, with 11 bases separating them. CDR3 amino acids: CASSLGPNSNYGYTF. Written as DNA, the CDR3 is TGCGCCAGCAGCTTGGGGCCTAACTCAAACTATGGCTACACCTTC.

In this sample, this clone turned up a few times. CDR3 in DNA: TGCAGCGTCTTTGGGGGGACTGCAGAAGCTTTCTTT. The encoded protein is CSVFGGTAEAFF. This sequence joins TRBV29-1 and TRBJ1-1; weak D call: TRBD1 (5 bases). CDR1 SQVTM and CDR2 ANQGSEA come from the germline V gene. This CDR3 contains 12 residues. V was pared by 6 bases and J by 8 bases, with 16 bases between.

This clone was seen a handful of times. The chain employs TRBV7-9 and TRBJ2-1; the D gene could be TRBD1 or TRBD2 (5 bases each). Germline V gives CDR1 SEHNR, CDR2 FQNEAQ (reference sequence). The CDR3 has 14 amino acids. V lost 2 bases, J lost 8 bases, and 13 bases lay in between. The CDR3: CASSLSGYGDEQFF. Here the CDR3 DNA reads TGTGCCAGCAGCTTATCAGGGTACGGGGATGAGCAGTTCTTC. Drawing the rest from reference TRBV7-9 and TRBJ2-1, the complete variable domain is DTGVSQNPRHKITKRGQNVTFRCDPISEHNRLYWYRQTLGQGPEFLTYFQNEAQLEKSRLLSDRFSAERPKGSFSTLEIQRTEQGDSAMYLCASSLSGYGDEQFFGPGTRLTVL.

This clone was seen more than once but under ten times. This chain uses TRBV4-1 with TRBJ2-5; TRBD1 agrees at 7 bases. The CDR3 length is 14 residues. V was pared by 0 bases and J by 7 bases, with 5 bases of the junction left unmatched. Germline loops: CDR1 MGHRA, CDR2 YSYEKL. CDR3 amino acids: CASSQETGPGTQYF. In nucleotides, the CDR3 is TGCGCCAGCAGCCAAGAGACAGGGCCTGGGACCCAGTACTTC.

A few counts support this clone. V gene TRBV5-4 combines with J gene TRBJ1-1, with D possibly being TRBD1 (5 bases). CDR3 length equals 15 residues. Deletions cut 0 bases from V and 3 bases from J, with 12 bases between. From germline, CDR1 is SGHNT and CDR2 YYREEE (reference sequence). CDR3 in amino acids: CASSLAKEGDTEAFF. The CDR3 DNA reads TGTGCCAGCAGCTTGGCCAAGGAAGGGGACACTGAAGCTTTCTTT.

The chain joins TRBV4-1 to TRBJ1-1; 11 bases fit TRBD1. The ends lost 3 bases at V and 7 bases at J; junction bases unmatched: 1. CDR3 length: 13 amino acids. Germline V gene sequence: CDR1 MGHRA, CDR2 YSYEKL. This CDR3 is CASSQGQGDEAFF. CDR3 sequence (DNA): TGCGCCAGCAGCCAGGGACAGGGGGATGAAGCTTTCTTT.

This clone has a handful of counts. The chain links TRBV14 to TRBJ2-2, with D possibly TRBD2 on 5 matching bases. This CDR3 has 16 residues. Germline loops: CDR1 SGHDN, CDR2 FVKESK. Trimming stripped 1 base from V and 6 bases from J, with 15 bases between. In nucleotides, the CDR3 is TGTGCCAGCAGCCAAGCTGTGTCTAGCCCCTCCGGGGAGCTGTTTTTT. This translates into CASSQAVSSPSGELFF. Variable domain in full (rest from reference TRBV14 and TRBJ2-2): EAGVTQFPSHSVIEKGQTVTLRCDPISGHDNLYWYRRVMGKEIKFLLHFVKESKQDESGMPNNRFLAERTGGTYSTLKVQPAELEDSGVYFCASSQAVSSPSGELFFGEGSRLTVL.

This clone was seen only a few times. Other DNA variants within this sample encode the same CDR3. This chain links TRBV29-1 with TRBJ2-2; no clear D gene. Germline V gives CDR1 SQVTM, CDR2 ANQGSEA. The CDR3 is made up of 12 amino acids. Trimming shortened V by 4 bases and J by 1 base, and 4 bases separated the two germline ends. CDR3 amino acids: CSVGQNTGELFF. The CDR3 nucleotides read TGCAGCGTTGGTCAGAACACCGGGGAGCTGTTTTTT.

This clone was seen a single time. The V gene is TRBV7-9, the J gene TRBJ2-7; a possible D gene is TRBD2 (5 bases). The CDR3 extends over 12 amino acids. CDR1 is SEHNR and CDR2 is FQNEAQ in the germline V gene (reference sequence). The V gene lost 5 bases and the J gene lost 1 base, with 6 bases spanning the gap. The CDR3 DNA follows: TGTGCCAGCAGCCGCGGGTCCTACGAGCAGTACTTC. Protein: CASSRGSYEQYF.

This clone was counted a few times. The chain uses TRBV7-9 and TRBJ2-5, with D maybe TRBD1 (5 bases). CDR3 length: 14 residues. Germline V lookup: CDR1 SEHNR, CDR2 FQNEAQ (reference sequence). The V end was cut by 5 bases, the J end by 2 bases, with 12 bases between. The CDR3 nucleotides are TGTGCCAGCAGCGACAGAGTGATTCAAGAGACCCAGTACTTC. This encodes CASSDRVIQETQYF.